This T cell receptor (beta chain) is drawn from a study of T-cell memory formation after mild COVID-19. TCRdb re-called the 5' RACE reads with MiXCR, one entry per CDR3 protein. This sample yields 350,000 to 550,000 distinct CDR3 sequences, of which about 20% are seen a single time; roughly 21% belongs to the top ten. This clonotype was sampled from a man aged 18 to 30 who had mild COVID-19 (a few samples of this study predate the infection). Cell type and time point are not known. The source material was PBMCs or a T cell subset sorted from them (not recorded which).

For the CDR3, the DNA is TGTGCCAGCAGCCCAGGACTCGGACGGAACTCTGGAAACACCATATATTTT. Amino acids: CASSPGLGRNSGNTIYF. The chain combines TRBV14 with TRBJ1-3; D uncertain. The CDR3 totals 17 residues. The germline gives CDR1 SGHDN, CDR2 FVKESK. Deletions cut 4 bases from V and 0 bases from J, with 16 bases between.